Listed here are 22 T cell receptor beta chains from one sample, sequenced in a study of blood T cell repertoires in COVID-19. TCRdb keeps only in-frame clones here, not all; method: immunoSEQ multiplex PCR. This sample carries over 600,000 clones, approximately 90% of them seen once, and the ten largest clones take 0.2% to 0.3%. Sequenced: peripheral blood. All receptors come from a woman aged 18-30 years with acute or convalescent COVID-19.

The chain joins TRBV19 to TRBJ2-7; 8 positions match TRBD2. Germline V gene lookup returns CDR1 LNHDA and CDR2 SQIVND (reference sequence). The CDR3 spans 14 residues. Trimming at V came to 3 bases and at J to 6 bases, leaving 7 bases not matched to a gene. As DNA, the CDR3 is TGTGCCAGTAGTATGGGACTAGGCTTCGGCGAGCAGTACTTC. Its protein is CASSMGLGFGEQYF.

This clone appeared a few times. In DNA, the CDR3 is TGTGCCAGCAGTCCTGGGACAAAAGTCTACACCTTC. Protein product: CASSPGTKVYTF. This rearrangement joins TRBV12-3 or TRBV12-4 to TRBJ1-2, with a weak D call TRBD1 (6 bases). Trimming removed 5 bases at V and 10 bases at J, with 14 bases between. The CDR3 covers 12 residues.

This rearrangement joins TRBV7-9 to TRBJ1-1; no clear D gene. CDR1 and CDR2 (germline): SEHNR, FQNEAQ (reference sequence). The CDR3 is made up of 12 amino acids. Between the trimmed V and J ends, which lost 5 bases and 10 bases, there was a span of 14 bases. In nucleotides, the CDR3 is TGTGCCAGCAGCCCAACCACCCCTACAGCTTTCTTT. This codes for CASSPTTPTAFF.

The J gene is TRBJ1-1, the V gene TRBV3-1 (or the pseudogene TRBV3-2); the D is unclear. Germline V gene data show CDR1 as LGHDT and CDR2 as YNNKEL (reference sequence). The CDR3 spans 13 residues. V gave up 3 bases and J gave up 4 bases, with 9 bases separating them. As DNA, the CDR3 is TGTGCCAGCAGCCAGAGGGAGGGCACTGAAGCTTTCTTT. The encoded protein is CASSQREGTEAFF.

The rearrangement links TRBV5-1 to TRBJ2-5; weak D call: TRBD1 (6 bases). Germline V gene lookup returns CDR1 SGHRS and CDR2 YFSETQ. The CDR3 contains 16 residues. Trimming removed 3 bases from V and 0 bases from J, with 15 bases in between. This CDR3 reads CASSYNADRDQETQYF. The DNA for the CDR3 is TGCGCCAGCAGCTACAATGCGGACAGAGACCAAGAGACCCAGTACTTC.

V gene TRBV5-6 combines with J gene TRBJ2-7; the match to TRBD1 covers 7 bases. The CDR3 covers 14 residues. V dropped 3 bases and J dropped 2; count of bases not matched to a gene: 5. The V gene's germline CDR1 is SGHDT and CDR2 YYEEEE. CDR3 in amino acids: CASSWTGKPYEQYF. CDR3 DNA: TGTGCCAGCAGCTGGACAGGTAAACCCTACGAGCAGTACTTC.

This clone was detected once. The chain uses TRBV19 and TRBJ1-2; TRBD1 aligns across 10 bases. The CDR3 has 14 residues. The germline gives CDR1 LNHDA, CDR2 SQIVND (reference sequence). V shed 5 bases and J 7 bases; nucleotides not matched to a gene: 7. The CDR3 DNA sequence: TGTGCCAGTAGTCTGACAGGGGGCGCGGGTGGCTACACCTTC. It yields the protein CASSLTGGAGGYTF.

Concerning this clone itself: A read error may account for a junction end that differs from germline. This sequence joins TRBV15 and TRBJ1-2; maybe TRBD1 (5 bases). This CDR3 spans 15 amino acids. Per the germline V gene, CDR1 is LNHNV and CDR2 is YYDKDF (reference sequence). The CDR3 DNA reads as TGTGCCACCAGCGGAGATAGGGGCGGGGGGTATGGCTACACCTTC. Its protein is CATSGDRGGGYGYTF.

This rearrangement joins TRBV9 to TRBJ2-7, with D hard to call. This CDR3 contains 13 residues. Germline V gene lookup returns CDR1 SGDLS and CDR2 YYNGEE. V was cut by 0 bases and J by 3 bases, with 7 bases left in between. This CDR3 reads CASSVAADYEQYF. The CDR3 region has the DNA TGTGCCAGCAGCGTAGCCGCGGACTACGAGCAGTACTTC.

Only a few counts were recorded for this clone. The same CDR3 can be traced to other DNA sequences in this sample. The chain is built from TRBV29-1 and TRBJ1-1; 10 nucleotides align to TRBD1. This CDR3 is 14 amino acids long. Germline V gene lookup returns CDR1 SQVTM and CDR2 ANQGSEA. Losses at the gene ends were 1 base for V and 4 bases for J; bases not matched to a gene: 3. CDR3 in DNA: TGCAGCGTTGAAGGACAGGGGGCAGGCACTGAAGCTTTCTTT. It is translated as CSVEGQGAGTEAFF.

The J gene is TRBJ1-1, the V gene TRBV25-1; 7 positions match TRBD1. Trimming at V came to 7 bases and at J to 1 base, leaving 15 bases not matched to a gene. Germline V gives CDR1 MGHDK, CDR2 SYGVNS. The CDR3 is 17 amino acids. The CDR3 sequence is CASTPGGLQGWNTEAFF. CDR3 bases: TGTGCCAGCACCCCAGGGGGGCTACAGGGGTGGAACACTGAAGCTTTCTTT.

The V gene is TRBV19, the J gene TRBJ1-1; D unresolved. V lost 0 bases and J lost 0, with 5 bases in between. Germline values: CDR1 LNHDA, CDR2 SQIVND (reference sequence). The CDR3 covers 14 residues. The CDR3 reads CASSIDPMNTEAFF. In DNA form, the CDR3 reads TGTGCCAGTAGTATAGATCCCATGAACACTGAAGCTTTCTTT.

The chain recombines TRBV4-1 with TRBJ2-1; TRBD1 agrees at 8 bases. The V gene end was trimmed by 1 base and the J gene end by 0 bases; junction bases not matched to a gene: 2. The CDR3 runs 16 residues. Germline CDR1 reads MGHRA; CDR2 reads YSYEKL. CDR3 in amino acids: CASSQAGTGSYNEQFF. Written as DNA, the CDR3 is TGCGCCAGCAGCCAAGCCGGGACAGGCTCCTACAATGAGCAGTTCTTC.

This rearrangement joins TRBV18 to TRBJ1-2; 7 bases agree with TRBD1. From germline, CDR1 is KGHSH and CDR2 LQKENI. This CDR3 spans 13 amino acids. Germline trimming cut 6 bases from V and 8 bases from J; bases unmatched to any gene: 9. CDR3 amino acids: CASSEGQTMGYTF. CDR3 nucleotide sequence: TGTGCCAGCTCCGAGGGACAGACGATGGGCTACACCTTC.

This chain joins TRBV9 and TRBJ1-2; 11 nucleotides agree with TRBD1. The V and J ends lost 3 bases and 3 bases, in that order; junction bases with no gene match: 1. The CDR3 covers 14 residues. From germline, CDR1 is SGDLS and CDR2 YYNGEE. The CDR3 sequence is CASSGTGGDYGYTF. The CDR3 nucleotides are TGTGCCAGCAGCGGGACAGGGGGCGACTATGGCTACACCTTC.

The V gene is TRBV12-5, the J gene TRBJ1-1; no clear D gene. The CDR3 runs to 13 residues. Trimming cost V 3 bases and J 1 base, with 6 bases left between them. Germline V gives CDR1 LGHNT, CDR2 FRNRAP. The CDR3 nucleotides read TGTGCTAGTGGTTTACAGCCGAACACTGAAGCTTTCTTT. This encodes CASGLQPNTEAFF.

The V gene is TRBV7-2, the J gene TRBJ1-3; D may be TRBD1 (6 bases). Germline V gene lookup returns CDR1 SGHTA and CDR2 FQGNSA. The CDR3 contains 15 residues. V was trimmed by 4 bases and J by 2 bases, leaving 12 bases between them. The CDR3 sequence is CASSSTGSPGNTIYF. The CDR3 coding sequence is TGTGCCAGCAGCTCGACAGGTAGCCCTGGAAACACCATATATTTT.

The chain links TRBV30 to TRBJ1-3, with 11 bases identical to TRBD1. Germline V gives CDR1 GTSNPN, CDR2 SVGIG (reference sequence). J was trimmed by 2 bases and V by 5 bases; bases with no gene match: 8. CDR3 length: 16 residues. The CDR3 loop reads CAWFLPGQGAGNTIYF. DNA for the CDR3: TGTGCCTGGTTTCTCCCGGGACAGGGGGCTGGAAACACCATATATTTT.

There are a few counts of this clone. The chain joins TRBV11-3 to TRBJ1-1; 12 bases align to TRBD1. CDR3 length equals 14 residues. Germline CDR1 SGHNT, CDR2 YENEEA. V lost 3 bases to trimming and J lost 7 bases; unmatched junction nucleotides: 3. CDR3 DNA sequence: TGTGCCAGCAGCTTGGGACAGGGGGCCGGTGAAGCTTTCTTT. The encoded protein is CASSLGQGAGEAFF.

This sequence joins TRBV4-3 and TRBJ2-7, with D tentatively TRBD2 (6 bases). The V gene's germline CDR1 is LGHNA and CDR2 YSLEER. The germline V and J ends were trimmed by 8 bases and 5 bases, with 16 bases remaining between them. The CDR3 has 13 residues. For the CDR3, the DNA is TGCGCCAGCCTCAGTGGGGGGTCCCACGAGCAGTACTTC. This encodes CASLSGGSHEQYF.

J is TRBJ1-2 and V is TRBV12-5; TRBD1 is a possible D gene (5 bases). Looked up from germline, CDR1 is LGHNT and CDR2 is FRNRAP. The CDR3 length is 16 residues. V shed 3 bases and J shed 2 bases, with 16 bases lying between them. CDR3 sequence reads: CASGLLGGSWNYGYTF. In nucleotides, the CDR3 is TGTGCTAGTGGTTTACTCGGGGGGAGTTGGAACTATGGCTACACCTTC.

The chain employs TRBV9 and TRBJ1-2; the D gene is possibly TRBD1 (6 bases). The germline V gene has CDR1 SGDLS and CDR2 YYNGEE. The CDR3 runs 14 residues. V was trimmed by 3 bases and J by 7 bases, leaving 16 bases between them. The CDR3 here is CASSAPTGWGGYTF. DNA for the CDR3: TGTGCCAGCAGCGCACCTACAGGGTGGGGTGGCTACACCTTC.